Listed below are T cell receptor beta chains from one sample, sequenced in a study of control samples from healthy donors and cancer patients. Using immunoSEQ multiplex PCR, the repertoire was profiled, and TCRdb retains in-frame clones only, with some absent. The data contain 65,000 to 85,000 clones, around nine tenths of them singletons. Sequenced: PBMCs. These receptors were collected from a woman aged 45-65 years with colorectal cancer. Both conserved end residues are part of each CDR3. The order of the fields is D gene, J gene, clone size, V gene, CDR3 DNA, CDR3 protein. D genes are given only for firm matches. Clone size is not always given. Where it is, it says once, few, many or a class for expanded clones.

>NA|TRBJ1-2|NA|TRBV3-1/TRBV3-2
TGTGCCAGCAGCCCAGCGGCAGGGTCCTATGGCTACACCTTC
CASSPAAGSYGYTF
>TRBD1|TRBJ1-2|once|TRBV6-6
TGTGCCAGCAGTTACGGGAAGACAGGGGACGTCTATGGCTACACCTTC
CASSYGKTGDVYGYTF
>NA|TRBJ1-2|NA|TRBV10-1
TGCGCCAGCACCCTAGGGGGGTACTATGGCTACACCTTC
CASTLGGYYGYTF
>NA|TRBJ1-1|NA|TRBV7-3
TGTGCCAGCAGCTCCCAAATGGACACTGAAGCTTTCTTT
CASSSQMDTEAFF
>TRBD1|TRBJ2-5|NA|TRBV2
TGTGCCAGCAGTTCTATCGGACAGGGGGCAGAGACCCAGTACTTC
CASSSIGQGAETQYF
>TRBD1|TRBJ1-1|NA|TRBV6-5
TGTGCCAGCAGTTTCACTACAGGGGTGACTGAAGCTTTCTTT
CASSFTTGVTEAFF
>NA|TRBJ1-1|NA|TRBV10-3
TGTGCCATCAGAAATCCCGGGGGGCTCAACACTGAAGCTTTCTTT
CAIRNPGGLNTEAFF
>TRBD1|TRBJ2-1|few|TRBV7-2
TGTGCCAGCAGCTTAGAACAGGGGGCGAGCGAGCAGTTCTTC
CASSLEQGASEQFF
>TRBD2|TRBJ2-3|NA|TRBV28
TGTGCCGCGACACGGGCTAGCGGTTACACAGATACGCAGTATTTT
CAATRASGYTDTQYF
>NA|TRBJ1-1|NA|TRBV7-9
TGTGCCAGCAGCCCAGGGACACATGGGATGAACACTGAAGCTTTCTTT
CASSPGTHGMNTEAFF
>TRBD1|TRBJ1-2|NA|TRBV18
TGTGCCAGCTCACCGGACAGGGACTATGGCTACACCTTC
CASSPDRDYGYTF
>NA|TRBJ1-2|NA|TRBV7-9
TGTGCCAGCAGCTTAGACCGGACAGAGATTAACTATGGCTACACCTTC
CASSLDRTEINYGYTF
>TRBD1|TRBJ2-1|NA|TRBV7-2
TGTGCCAGCACCCTAGCCGGGACAGGGAACAATGAGCAGTTCTTC
CASTLAGTGNNEQFF
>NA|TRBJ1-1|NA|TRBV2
TGTGCCAGCAGGAGGGTTTTAGGGGACACTGAAGCTTTCTTT
CASRRVLGDTEAFF
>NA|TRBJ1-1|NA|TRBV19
TGTGCCAGTAGTATATGGAGGGGGAACACTGAAGCTTTCTTT
CASSIWRGNTEAFF
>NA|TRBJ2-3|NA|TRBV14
TGTGCCAGCAGCCAAGGACCAGGCTGGGCAGATACGCAGTATTTT
CASSQGPGWADTQYF
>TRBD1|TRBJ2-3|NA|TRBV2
TGTGCCAGCAGTGTAGGACAGGGAGATACGCAGTATTTT
CASSVGQGDTQYF
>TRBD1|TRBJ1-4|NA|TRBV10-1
TGCGCCAGCAGACACAGGGGCCCACATTGTAATGAAAAACTGTTTTTT
CASRHRGPHCNEKLFF
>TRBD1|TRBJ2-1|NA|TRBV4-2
TGTGCCAGCAGCCCGGGGACAGGGATCTACAATGAGCAGTTCTTC
CASSPGTGIYNEQFF
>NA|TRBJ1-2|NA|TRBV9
TGTGCCAGCAGCGTAGGCCGGGATTTCTATGGCTACACCTTC
CASSVGRDFYGYTF
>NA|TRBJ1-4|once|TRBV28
TGTGCCAGCAGTTTAGATACAGCGTCTGAAAAACTGTTTTTT
CASSLDTASEKLFF
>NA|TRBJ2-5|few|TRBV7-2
TGTGCCAGCAGCCCCGGGGCCCAGCAGGAGACCCAGTACTTC
CASSPGAQQETQYF
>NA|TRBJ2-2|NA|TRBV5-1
TGCGCCAGCAGGAACCCTAAAGGAGGGAGCACCGGGGAGCTGTTTTTT
CASRNPKGGSTGELFF
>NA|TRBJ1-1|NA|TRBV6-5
TGTGCCAGCAGTCGACAGCCGAACACTGAAGCTTTCTTT
CASSRQPNTEAFF
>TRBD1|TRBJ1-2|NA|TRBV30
TGTGCCTGGAGTGTACTTGGCAGGGGGCTTAATGGCTACACCTTC
CAWSVLGRGLNGYTF
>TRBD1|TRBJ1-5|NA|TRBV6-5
TGTGCCAGCAGTTCCCGTTGGACAGGGGGAAGTCAGCCCCAGCATTTT
CASSSRWTGGSQPQHF
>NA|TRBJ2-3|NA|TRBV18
TGTGCCAGCTCACCGGGGGTGGTGGCAGATACGCAGTATTTT
CASSPGVVADTQYF
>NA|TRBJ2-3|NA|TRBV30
TGTGCCTGGAGCCACCGTAGAGGGACGGCCGCCACAGATACGCAGTATTTT
CAWSHRRGTAATDTQYF